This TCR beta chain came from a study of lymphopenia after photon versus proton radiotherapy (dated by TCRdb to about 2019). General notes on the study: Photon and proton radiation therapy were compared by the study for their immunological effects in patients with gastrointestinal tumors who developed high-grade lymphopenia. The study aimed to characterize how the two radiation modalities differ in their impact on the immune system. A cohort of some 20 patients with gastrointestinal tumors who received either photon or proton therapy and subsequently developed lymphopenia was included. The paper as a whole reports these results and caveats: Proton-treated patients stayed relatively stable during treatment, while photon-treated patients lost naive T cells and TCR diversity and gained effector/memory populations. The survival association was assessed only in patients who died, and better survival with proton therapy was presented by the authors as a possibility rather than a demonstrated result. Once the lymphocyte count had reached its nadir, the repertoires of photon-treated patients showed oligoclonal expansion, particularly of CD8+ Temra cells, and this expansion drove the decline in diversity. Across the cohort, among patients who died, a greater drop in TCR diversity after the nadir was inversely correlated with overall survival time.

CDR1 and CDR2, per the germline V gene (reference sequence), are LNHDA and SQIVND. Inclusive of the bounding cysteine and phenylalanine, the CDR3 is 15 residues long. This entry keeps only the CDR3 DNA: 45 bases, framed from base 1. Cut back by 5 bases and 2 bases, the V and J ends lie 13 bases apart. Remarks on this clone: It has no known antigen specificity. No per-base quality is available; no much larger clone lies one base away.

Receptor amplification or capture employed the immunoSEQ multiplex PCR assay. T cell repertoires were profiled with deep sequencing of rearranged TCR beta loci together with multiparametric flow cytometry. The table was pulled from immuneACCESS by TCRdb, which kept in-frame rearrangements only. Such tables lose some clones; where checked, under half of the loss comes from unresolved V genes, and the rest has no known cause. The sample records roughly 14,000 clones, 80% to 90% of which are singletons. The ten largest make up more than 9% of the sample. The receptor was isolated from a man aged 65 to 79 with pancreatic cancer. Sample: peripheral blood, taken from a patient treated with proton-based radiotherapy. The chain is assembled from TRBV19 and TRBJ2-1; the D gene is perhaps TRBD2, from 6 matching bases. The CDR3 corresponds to CASSDTAGPYNEQFF. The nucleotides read TGTGCCAGTAGTGATACGGCGGGGCCCTACAATGAGCAGTTCTTC.